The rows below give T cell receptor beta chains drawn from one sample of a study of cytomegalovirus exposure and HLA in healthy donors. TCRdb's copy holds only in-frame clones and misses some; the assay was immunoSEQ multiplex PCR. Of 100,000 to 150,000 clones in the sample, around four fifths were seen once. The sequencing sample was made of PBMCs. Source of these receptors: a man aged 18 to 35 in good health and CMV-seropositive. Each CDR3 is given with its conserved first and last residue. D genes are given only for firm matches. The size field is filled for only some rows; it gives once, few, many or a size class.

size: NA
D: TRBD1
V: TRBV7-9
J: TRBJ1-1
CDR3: CASSFAQGDTEAFF
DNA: TGTGCCAGCAGCTTTGCCCAGGGGGACACTGAAGCTTTCTTT

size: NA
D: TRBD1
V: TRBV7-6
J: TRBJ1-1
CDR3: CASSLAGQGRNTEAFF
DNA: TGTGCCAGCAGCTTAGCTGGACAGGGGCGGAACACTGAAGCTTTCTTT

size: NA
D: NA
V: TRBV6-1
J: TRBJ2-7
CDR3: CASSASPAYEQYF
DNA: TGTGCCAGCAGTGCAAGCCCGGCCTACGAGCAGTACTTC

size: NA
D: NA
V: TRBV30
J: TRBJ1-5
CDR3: CAWSVDRTVGQPQHF
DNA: TGTGCCTGGAGTGTAGACAGAACGGTGGGTCAGCCCCAGCATTTT

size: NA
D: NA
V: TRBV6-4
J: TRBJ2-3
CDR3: CASSGTDTDTQYF
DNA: TGTGCCAGCAGTGGGACAGACACAGATACGCAGTATTTT

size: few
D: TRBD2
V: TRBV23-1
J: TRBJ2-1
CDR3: CASSQSPRLAGGIYNEQFF
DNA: TGCGCCAGCAGTCAATCCCCCCGACTAGCGGGGGGAATTTACAATGAGCAGTTCTTC

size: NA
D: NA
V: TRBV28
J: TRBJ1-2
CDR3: CASSLSSGAYRSGYTF
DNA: TGTGCCAGCAGTTTAAGTAGCGGGGCCTATAGGTCTGGCTACACCTTC

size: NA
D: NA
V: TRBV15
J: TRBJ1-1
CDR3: CATSGVSLPPEAFF
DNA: TGTGCCACCAGCGGAGTCAGTCTCCCTCCTGAAGCTTTCTTT

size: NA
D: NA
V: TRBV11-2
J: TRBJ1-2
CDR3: CASSLSPGSFYGYTF
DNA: TGTGCCAGCAGCTTATCGCCAGGGTCTTTCTATGGCTACACCTTC

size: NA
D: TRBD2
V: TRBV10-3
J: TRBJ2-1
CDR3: CAIRTPALGGGAVNQQFF
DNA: TGTGCCATCAGAACCCCGGCTTTGGGCGGGGGGGCCGTAAATCAGCAGTTCTTC

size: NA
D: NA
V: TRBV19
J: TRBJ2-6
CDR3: CASSQNGGPRGANVLTF
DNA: TGTGCCAGTAGTCAGAACGGGGGGCCTCGGGGGGCCAACGTCCTGACTTTC

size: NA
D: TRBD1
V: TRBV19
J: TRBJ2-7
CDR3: CASSPVGQGARNEQYF
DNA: TGTGCCAGTAGTCCCGTTGGACAGGGGGCCCGAAACGAGCAGTACTTC

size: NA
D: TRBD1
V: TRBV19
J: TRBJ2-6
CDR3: CASSIVGTGSGANVLTF
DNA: TGTGCCAGTAGTATAGTCGGGACAGGGTCCGGGGCCAACGTCCTGACTTTC

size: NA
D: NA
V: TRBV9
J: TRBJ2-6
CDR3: CASSLRSGANVLTF
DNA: TGTGCCAGCAGCCTTCGCTCTGGGGCCAACGTCCTGACTTTC

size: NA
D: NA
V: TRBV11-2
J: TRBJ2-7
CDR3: CASSSHRGTYEQYF
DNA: TGTGCCAGCAGCTCCCACCGGGGGACCTACGAGCAGTACTTC

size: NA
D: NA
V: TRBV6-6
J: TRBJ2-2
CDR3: CASSRDRGYTGELFF
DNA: TGTGCCAGCAGCAGAGACCGGGGGTACACCGGGGAGCTGTTTTTT

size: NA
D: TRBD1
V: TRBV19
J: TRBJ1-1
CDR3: CAGQGNTEAFF
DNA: TGCGCCGGACAGGGGAACACTGAAGCTTTCTTT

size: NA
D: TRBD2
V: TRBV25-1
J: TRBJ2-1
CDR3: CASSTSSGGHNEQFF
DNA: TGTGCCAGCTCTACCTCTAGCGGGGGGCACAATGAGCAGTTCTTC

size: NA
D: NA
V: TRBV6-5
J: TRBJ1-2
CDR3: CAISQGRMFGGYTF
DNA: TGTGCCATATCCCAGGGGCGGATGTTCGGGGGCTACACCTTC

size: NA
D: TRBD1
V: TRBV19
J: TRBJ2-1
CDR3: CASSLRTGEQFF
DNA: TGTGCCAGTAGTCTCAGGACAGGGGAGCAGTTCTTC

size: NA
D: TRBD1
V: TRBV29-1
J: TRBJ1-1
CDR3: CSVTGVMNTEAFF
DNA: TGCAGCGTGACAGGGGTCATGAACACTGAAGCTTTCTTT

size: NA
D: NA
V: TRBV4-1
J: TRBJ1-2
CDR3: CASSHLGGLTINYGYTF
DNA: TGCGCCAGCAGCCACCTAGGGGGTCTTACTATTAACTATGGCTACACCTTC

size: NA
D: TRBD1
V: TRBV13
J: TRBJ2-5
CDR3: CASSFADRGQETQYF
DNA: TGTGCCAGCAGCTTCGCCGACAGGGGACAAGAGACCCAGTACTTC

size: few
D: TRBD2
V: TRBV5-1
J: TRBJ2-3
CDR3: CASSLSGGPGDTQYF
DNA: TGCGCCAGCAGCTTGTCGGGGGGGCCAGGAGATACGCAGTATTTT

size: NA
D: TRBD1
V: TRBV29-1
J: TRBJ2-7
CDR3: CSVGADRGYEQYF
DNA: TGCAGCGTCGGAGCTGACAGGGGCTACGAGCAGTACTTC

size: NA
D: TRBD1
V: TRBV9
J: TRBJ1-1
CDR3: CASSVEGGQGAAEAFF
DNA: TGTGCCAGCAGCGTAGAGGGGGGACAGGGGGCCGCTGAAGCTTTCTTT

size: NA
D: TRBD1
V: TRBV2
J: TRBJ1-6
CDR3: CASSEGGQGQSPLHF
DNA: TGTGCCAGCAGTGAAGGGGGACAGGGACAATCACCCCTCCACTTT

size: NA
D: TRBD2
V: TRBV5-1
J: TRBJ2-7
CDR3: CASSGTSGGSFDYEQYF
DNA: TGCGCCAGCAGCGGGACTAGCGGGGGGTCTTTCGACTACGAGCAGTACTTC

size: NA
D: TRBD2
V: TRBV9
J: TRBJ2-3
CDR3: CASSVDPSGGADTQYF
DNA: TGTGCCAGCAGCGTAGACCCTAGCGGGGGGGCCGATACGCAGTATTTT

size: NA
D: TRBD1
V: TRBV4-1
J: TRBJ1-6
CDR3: CASSQAGPGGASPLHF
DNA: TGCGCCAGCAGCCAAGCGGGTCCAGGGGGAGCCTCACCCCTCCACTTT

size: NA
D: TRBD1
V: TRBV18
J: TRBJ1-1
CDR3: CASSGTDSNTEAFF
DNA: TGTGCCAGCTCAGGGACAGACTCGAACACTGAAGCTTTCTTT

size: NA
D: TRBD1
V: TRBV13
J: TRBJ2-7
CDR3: CASSPGQGGYEQYF
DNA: TGTGCCAGCAGCCCCGGACAGGGCGGCTACGAGCAGTACTTC

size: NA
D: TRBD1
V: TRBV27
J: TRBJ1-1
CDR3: CASSQQGGWTEAFF
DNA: TGTGCCAGCAGTCAACAGGGGGGGTGGACTGAAGCTTTCTTT

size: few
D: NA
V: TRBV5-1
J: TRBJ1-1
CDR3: CASSLDGPGSTEAFF
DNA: TGCGCCAGCAGCTTGGACGGGCCCGGGAGCACTGAAGCTTTCTTT

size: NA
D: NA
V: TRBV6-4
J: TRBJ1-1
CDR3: CASSETAALSTEAFF
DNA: TGTGCCAGCAGTGAAACAGCCGCCTTGAGCACTGAAGCTTTCTTT

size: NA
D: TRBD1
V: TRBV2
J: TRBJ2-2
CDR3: CASRTDRVNTGELFF
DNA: TGTGCCAGCAGGACCGACAGGGTGAACACCGGGGAGCTGTTTTTT

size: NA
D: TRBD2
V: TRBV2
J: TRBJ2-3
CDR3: CACRLAGAADTQYF
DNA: TGTGCCTGCCGACTAGCGGGGGCTGCAGATACGCAGTATTTT

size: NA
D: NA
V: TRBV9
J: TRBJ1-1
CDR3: CASSDRDTEAFF
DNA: TGTGCCAGCAGCGACAGGGACACTGAAGCTTTCTTT

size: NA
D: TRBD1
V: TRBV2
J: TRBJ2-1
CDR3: CANKRTGGGEQFF
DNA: TGTGCCAACAAAAGGACAGGGGGCGGTGAGCAGTTCTTC

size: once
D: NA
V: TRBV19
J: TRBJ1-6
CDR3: CASIGRGNSPLHF
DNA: TGTGCCAGTATCGGGAGGGGAAATTCACCCCTCCACTTT

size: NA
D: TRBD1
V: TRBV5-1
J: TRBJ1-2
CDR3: CASSVAGQASYGYTF
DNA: TGCGCCAGCAGCGTGGCCGGACAGGCGAGCTATGGCTACACCTTC